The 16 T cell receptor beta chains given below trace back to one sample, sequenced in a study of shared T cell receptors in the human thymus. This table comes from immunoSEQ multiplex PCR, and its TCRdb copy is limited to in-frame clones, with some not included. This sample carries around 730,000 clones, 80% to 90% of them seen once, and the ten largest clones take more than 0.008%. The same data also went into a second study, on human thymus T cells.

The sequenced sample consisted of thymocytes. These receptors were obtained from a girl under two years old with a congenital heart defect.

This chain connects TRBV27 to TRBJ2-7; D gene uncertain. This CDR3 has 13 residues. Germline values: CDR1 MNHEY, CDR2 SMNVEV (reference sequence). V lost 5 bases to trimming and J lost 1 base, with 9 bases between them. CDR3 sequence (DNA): TGTGCCAGCAGTCTACGCCCATCCTACGAGCAGTACTTC. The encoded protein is CASSLRPSYEQYF.

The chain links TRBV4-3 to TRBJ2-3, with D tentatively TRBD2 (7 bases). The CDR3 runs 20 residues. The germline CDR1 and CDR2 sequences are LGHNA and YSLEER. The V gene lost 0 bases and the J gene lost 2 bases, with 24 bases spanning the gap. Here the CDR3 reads CASSQDEDGGRSTITDTQYF. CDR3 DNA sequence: TGCGCCAGCAGCCAAGATGAAGACGGGGGGCGCTCTACAATCACAGATACGCAGTATTTT.

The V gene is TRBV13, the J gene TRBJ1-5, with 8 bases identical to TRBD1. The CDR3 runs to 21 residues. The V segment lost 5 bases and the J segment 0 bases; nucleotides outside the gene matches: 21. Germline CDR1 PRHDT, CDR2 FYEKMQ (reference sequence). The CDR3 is CASSQRPVGQGATLSNQPQHF. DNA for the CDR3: TGTGCCAGCAGCCAAAGGCCCGTTGGTCAGGGGGCTACACTTAGCAATCAGCCCCAGCATTTT.

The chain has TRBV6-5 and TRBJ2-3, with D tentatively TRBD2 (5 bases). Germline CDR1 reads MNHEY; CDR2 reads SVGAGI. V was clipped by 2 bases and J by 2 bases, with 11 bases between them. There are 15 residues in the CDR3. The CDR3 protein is CASSYAPSSTDTQYF. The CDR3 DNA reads TGTGCCAGCAGTTACGCCCCTAGCTCCACAGATACGCAGTATTTT.

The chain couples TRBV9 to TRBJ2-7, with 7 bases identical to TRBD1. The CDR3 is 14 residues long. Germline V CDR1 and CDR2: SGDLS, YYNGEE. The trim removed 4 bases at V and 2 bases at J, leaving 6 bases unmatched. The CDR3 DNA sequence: TGTGCCAGCAGCAGCCGGGACAGCCCCTACGAGCAGTACTTC. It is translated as CASSSRDSPYEQYF.

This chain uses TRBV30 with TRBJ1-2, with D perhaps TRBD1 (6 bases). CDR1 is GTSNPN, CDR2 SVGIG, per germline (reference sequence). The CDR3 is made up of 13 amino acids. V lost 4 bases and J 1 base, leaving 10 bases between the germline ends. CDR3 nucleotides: TGTGCCTGGACAGGGGCCTTTAACTATGGCTACACCTTC. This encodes CAWTGAFNYGYTF.

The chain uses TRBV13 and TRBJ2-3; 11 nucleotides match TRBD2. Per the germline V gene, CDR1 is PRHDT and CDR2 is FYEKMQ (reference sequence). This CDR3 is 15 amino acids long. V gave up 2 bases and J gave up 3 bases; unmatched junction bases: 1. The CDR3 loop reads CASSLLAGGTDTQYF. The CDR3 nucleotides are TGTGCCAGCAGCTTACTAGCGGGGGGAACAGATACGCAGTATTTT.

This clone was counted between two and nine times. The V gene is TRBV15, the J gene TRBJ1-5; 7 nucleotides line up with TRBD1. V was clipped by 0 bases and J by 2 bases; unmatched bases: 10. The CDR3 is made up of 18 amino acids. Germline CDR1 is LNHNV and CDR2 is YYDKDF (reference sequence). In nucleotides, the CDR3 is TGTGCCACCAGCAGAGAGGGCAAGGGGGCTCAAGGCAATCAGCCCCAGCATTTT. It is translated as CATSREGKGAQGNQPQHF.

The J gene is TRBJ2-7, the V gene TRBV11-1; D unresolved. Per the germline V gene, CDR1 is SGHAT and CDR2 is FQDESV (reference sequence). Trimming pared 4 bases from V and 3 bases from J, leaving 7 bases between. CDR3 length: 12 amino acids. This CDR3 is CASSSRNYEQYF. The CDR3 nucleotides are TGTGCCAGCAGCTCCAGGAACTACGAGCAGTACTTC.

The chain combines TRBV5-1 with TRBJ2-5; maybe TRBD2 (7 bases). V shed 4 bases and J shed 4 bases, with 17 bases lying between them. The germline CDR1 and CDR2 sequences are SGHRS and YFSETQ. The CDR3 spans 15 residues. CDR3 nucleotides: TGCGCCAGCAGCCAGGGGCGGGGGTCGGGAGAGACCCAGTACTTC. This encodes CASSQGRGSGETQYF. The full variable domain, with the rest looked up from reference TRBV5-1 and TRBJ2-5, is KAGVTQTPRYLIKTRGQQVTLSCSPISGHRSVSWYQQTPGQGLQFLFEYFSETQRNKGNFPGRFSGRQFSNSRSEMNVSTLELGDSALYLCASSQGRGSGETQYFGPGTRLLVL.

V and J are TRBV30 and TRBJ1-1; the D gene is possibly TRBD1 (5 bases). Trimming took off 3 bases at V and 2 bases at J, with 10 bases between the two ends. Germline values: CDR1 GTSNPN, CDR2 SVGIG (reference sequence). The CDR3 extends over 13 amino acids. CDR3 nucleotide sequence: TGTGCCTGGAGGACAGCGCCTAACACTGAAGCTTTCTTT. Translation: CAWRTAPNTEAFF.

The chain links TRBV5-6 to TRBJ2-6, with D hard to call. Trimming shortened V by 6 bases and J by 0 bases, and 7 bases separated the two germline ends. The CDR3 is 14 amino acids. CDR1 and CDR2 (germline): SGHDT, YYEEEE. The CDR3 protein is CASNPDSGANVLTF. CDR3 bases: TGTGCCAGCAACCCAGACTCTGGGGCCAACGTCCTGACTTTC. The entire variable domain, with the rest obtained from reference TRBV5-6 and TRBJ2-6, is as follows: DAGVTQSPTHLIKTRGQQVTLRCSPKSGHDTVSWYQQALGQGPQFIFQYYEEEERQRGNFPDRFSGHQFPNYSSELNVNALLLGDSALYLCASNPDSGANVLTFGAGSRLTVL.

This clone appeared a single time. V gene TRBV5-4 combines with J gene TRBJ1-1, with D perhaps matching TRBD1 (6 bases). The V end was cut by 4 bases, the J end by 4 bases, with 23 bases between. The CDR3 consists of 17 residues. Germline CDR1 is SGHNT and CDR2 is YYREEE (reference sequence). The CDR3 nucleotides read TGTGCCAGCAGCCGTTCCGGCCGGGGGGCGCTTAGCACTGAAGCTTTCTTT. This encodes CASSRSGRGALSTEAFF.

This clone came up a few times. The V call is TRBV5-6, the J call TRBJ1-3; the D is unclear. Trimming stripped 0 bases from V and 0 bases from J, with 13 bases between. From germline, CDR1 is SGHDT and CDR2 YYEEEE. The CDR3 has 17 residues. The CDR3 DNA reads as TGTGCCAGCAGCTTGGGTGAGGTCTACACCTCTGGAAACACCATATATTTT. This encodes CASSLGEVYTSGNTIYF. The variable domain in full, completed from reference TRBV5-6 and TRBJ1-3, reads DAGVTQSPTHLIKTRGQQVTLRCSPKSGHDTVSWYQQALGQGPQFIFQYYEEEERQRGNFPDRFSGHQFPNYSSELNVNALLLGDSALYLCASSLGEVYTSGNTIYFGEGSWLTVV.

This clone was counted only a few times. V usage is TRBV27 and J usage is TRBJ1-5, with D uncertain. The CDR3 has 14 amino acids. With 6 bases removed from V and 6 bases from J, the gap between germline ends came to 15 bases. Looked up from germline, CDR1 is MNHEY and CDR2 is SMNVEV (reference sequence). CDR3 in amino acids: CASSPSPLSQPQHF. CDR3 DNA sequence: TGTGCCAGCAGCCCTAGTCCCCTATCTCAGCCCCAGCATTTT.

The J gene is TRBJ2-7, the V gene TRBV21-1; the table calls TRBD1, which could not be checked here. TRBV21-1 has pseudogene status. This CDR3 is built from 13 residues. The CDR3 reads CAMRQGKGDEQYF. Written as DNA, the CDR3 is TGTGCCATGAGACAGGGGAAAGGAGACGAGCAGTACTTC.